This TCR beta chain was sequenced in a study of T cell responses to AZD1222 COVID-19 vaccine. Study details: Both about-4-week and about-12-week second-dose recipients were combined. Regarding the study as a whole: Spike-specific TCRs gained breadth and depth after people received two AZD1222 doses. Epitopes outside B.1.351 and B.1.1.7 mutated regions reportedly drew nearly half of spike TCRs.

Sequencing used immunoSEQ multiplex PCR; TCRdb keeps in-frame clones, though not all of them. Here the sample spans 100,000 to 120,000 clones, 70% to 90% being singletons. Germline V CDR1 and CDR2: MNHNY, SVGAGI (reference sequence). This CDR3 is built from 17 residues. V lost 5 bases to trimming and J lost 3 bases, with 19 bases between them. A note on this clone: Its antigen is unknown.

The input for sequencing was peripheral blood, taken on day 0 of AZD1222 vaccination. The chain employs TRBV6-6 and TRBJ2-2; the D gene is possibly TRBD2 (5 bases). The clonotype was recovered from an adult in good health. CDR3 sequence reads: CASSRVGGGLDTGELFF. The CDR3 region has the DNA TGTGCCAGCAGTCGGGTGGGTGGCGGGCTCGACACCGGGGAGCTGTTTTTT.